This entry concerns a single T cell receptor (beta chain). Its antigen is as yet unknown. The entry originates in a study of shared clonotypes between healthy human individuals. Overall study context: The study used three CD4 naive, three CD4 memory, two CD8 naive and one CD8 memory plate per donor.

The CDR3 is 13 residues long. V gave up 9 bases and J gave up 2 bases, with 11 bases separating them. In germline, CDR1 is WSHSY, CDR2 SAAADI. This was a deep-level run. Sequenced by immunoSEQ multiplex PCR; TCRdb stores in-frame clones only, minus some. In the table there are roughly 650,000 clones, approximately 96% of which are singletons. Naive-designated CD8 cells lacked CD45RO, were positively enriched for CCR7, and omitted terminally differentiated effector memory CD45RA+ cells. The study drew all its donors from Caucasian adults living in Nashville, Tennessee. Study-level points and caveats: Larger estimated richness was generally recorded for naive subsets relative to memory subsets.

Sequences were obtained from naive CD8+ T cells sorted from blood. This receptor was obtained from a woman aged 25 to 39 in good health. The rearrangement uses TRBV10-2 and TRBJ1-5; D unresolved. The CDR3 DNA reads as TGCGCCAGTTCGTCAGATCGCAATCAGCCCCAGCATTTT. Translating gives CASSSDRNQPQHF.